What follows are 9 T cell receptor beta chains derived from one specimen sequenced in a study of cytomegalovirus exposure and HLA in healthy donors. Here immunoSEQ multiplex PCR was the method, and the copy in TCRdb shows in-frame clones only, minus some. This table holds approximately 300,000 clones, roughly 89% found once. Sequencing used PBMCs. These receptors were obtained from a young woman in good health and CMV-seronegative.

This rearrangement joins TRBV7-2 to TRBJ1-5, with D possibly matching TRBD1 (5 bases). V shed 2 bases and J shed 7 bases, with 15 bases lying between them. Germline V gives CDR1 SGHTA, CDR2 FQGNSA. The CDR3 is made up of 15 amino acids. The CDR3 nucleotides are TGTGCCAGCAGCTTATGGAAAGGGGTTGGCCAGCCCCAGCATTTT. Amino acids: CASSLWKGVGQPQHF.

The CDR3 spells CASSLARSGLMLTDTQYF. The CDR3 DNA sequence: TGTGCCAGCAGCTTAGCGCGGTCCGGACTTATGCTCACAGATACGCAGTATTTT. The chain couples TRBV7-2 to TRBJ2-3; TRBD2 might be the D (5 bases). Germline loops: CDR1 SGHTA, CDR2 FQGNSA. V shed 0 bases and J shed 2 bases, with 18 bases lying between them. The CDR3 is 18 amino acids.

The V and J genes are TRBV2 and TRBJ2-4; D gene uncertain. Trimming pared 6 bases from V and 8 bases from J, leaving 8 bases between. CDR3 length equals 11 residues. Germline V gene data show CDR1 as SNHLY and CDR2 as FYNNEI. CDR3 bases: TGTGCCAGCAGGATAGAGGACATTCAGTACTTC. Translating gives CASRIEDIQYF.

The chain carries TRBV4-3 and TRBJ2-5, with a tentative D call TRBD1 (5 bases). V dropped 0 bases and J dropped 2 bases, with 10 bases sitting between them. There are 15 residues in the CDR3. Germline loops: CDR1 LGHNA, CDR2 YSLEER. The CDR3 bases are TGCGCCAGCAGCCAAGACGTGGGGCGACAAGAGACCCAGTACTTC. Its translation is CASSQDVGRQETQYF.

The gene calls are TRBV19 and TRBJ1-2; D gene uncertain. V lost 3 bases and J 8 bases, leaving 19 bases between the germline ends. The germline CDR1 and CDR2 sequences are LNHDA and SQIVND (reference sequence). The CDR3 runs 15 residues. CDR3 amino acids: CASSIGVAFLRGYTF. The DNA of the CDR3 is TGTGCCAGTAGTATTGGTGTAGCTTTCCTTAGGGGCTACACCTTC.

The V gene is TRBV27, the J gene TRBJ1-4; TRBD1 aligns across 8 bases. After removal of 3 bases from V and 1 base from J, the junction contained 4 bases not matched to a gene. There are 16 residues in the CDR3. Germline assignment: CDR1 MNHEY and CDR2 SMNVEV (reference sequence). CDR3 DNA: TGTGCCAGCAGTTTCTACAGGGGGGGAACTAATGAAAAACTGTTTTTT. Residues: CASSFYRGGTNEKLFF.

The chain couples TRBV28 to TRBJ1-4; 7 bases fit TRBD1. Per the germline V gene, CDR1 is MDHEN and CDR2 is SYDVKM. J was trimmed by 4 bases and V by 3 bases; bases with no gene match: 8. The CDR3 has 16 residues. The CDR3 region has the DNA TGTGCCAGCAGTTTCGGTCCGGGACAGCGTAATGAAAAACTGTTTTTT. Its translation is CASSFGPGQRNEKLFF. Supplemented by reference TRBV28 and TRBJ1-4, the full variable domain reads DVKVTQSSRYLVKRTGEKVFLECVQDMDHENMFWYRQDPGLGLRLIYFSYDVKMKEKGDIPEGYSVSREKKERFSLILESASTNQTSMYLCASSFGPGQRNEKLFFGSGTQLSVL.

The CDR3 loop is CASTGDSNQPQHF. In DNA form, the CDR3 reads TGTGCGTCGACAGGGGATAGCAATCAGCCCCAGCATTTT. The genes are TRBV2 and TRBJ1-5, with 8 bases lining up with TRBD1. Germline V lookup: CDR1 SNHLY, CDR2 FYNNEI. This CDR3 region has 13 residues.

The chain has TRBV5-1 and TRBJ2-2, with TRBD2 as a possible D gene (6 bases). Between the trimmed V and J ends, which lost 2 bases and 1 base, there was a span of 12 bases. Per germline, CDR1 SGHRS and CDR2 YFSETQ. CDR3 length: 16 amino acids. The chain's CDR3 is CASSFGGSGNTGELFF. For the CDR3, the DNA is TGCGCCAGCAGCTTCGGGGGTAGCGGGAACACCGGGGAGCTGTTTTTT.